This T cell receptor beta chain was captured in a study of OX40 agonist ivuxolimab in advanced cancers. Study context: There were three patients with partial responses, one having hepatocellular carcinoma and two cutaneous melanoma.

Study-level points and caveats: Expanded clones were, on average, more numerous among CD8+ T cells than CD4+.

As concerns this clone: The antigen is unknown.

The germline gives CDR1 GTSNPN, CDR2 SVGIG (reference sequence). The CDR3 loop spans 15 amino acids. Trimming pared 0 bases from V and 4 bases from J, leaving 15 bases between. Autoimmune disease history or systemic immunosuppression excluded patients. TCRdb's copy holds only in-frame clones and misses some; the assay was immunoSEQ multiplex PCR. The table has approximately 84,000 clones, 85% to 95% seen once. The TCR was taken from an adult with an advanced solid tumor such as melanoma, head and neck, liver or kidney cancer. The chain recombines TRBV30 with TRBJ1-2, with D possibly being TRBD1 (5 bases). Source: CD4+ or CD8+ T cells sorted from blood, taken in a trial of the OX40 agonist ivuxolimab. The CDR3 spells CAWSVSLGTGYGYTF. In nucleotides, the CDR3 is TGTGCCTGGAGTGTATCTCTGGGGACGGGCTATGGCTACACCTTC.